These 30 T cell receptor beta chains originate from one sample sequenced in a study of T-cell memory formation after mild COVID-19. TCRdb reanalysed the 5' RACE reads using MiXCR and keeps one entry per CDR3 protein. The table shows around 310,000 distinct CDR3 sequences, with more than 13% occurring only once. Sequenced input: PBMCs or a T cell subset sorted from them (not recorded which). The receptors were gathered from a young man who had mild COVID-19 (a few samples of this study predate the infection). Cell type and time point are not known.

This clonotype was counted many times. This chain links TRBV12-3 or TRBV12-4 with TRBJ2-2; TRBD1 aligns across 7 bases. The V gene end was trimmed by 10 bases and the J gene end by 7 bases; junction bases not matched to a gene: 12. This CDR3 has 14 residues. In DNA, the CDR3 is TGTGCCACCTTTCGACAGGGAGTGGGCGGGGAGCTGTTTTTT. Translating gives CATFRQGVGGELFF.

This clonotype was observed a handful of times. The CDR3 reads CASSVQGLANEKLFF. The CDR3, as DNA: TGCGCCAGCAGCGTCCAGGGCCTTGCTAATGAAAAACTGTTTTTT. The chain uses TRBV5-1 and TRBJ1-4, with a possible D match to TRBD1 (5 bases). The V gene lost 4 bases and the J gene lost 3 bases, with 13 bases spanning the gap. There are 15 residues in the CDR3. Germline V gene sequence: CDR1 SGHRS, CDR2 YFSETQ.

CDR3 nucleotides: TGCGCCAGCAGCTCCAAGGAACAGGGGGGATCCACAGATACGCAGTATTTT. The encoded protein is CASSSKEQGGSTDTQYF. V and J are TRBV5-1 and TRBJ2-3, with TRBD1 identical over 8 bases. The CDR3 covers 17 residues. The J segment lost 2 bases and the V segment lost 3 bases, leaving 11 bases of the junction unmatched. CDR1 and CDR2 (germline): SGHRS, YFSETQ.

This clonotype was found a few times. The chain uses TRBV28 and TRBJ2-3, with 8 bases that match TRBD2. The CDR3 has 15 amino acids. With V trimmed by 6 bases and J by 0 bases, 5 bases remained unmatched. Germline CDR1 is MDHEN and CDR2 is SYDVKM. The CDR3 nucleotides are TGTGCCAGCAGCCACCAGCGGGGGAGCACAGATACGCAGTATTTT. It specifies CASSHQRGSTDTQYF.

A few counts support this clonotype. The rearrangement joins TRBV28 to TRBJ1-3; D gene unclear. CDR3 length: 12 amino acids. Germline CDR1 and CDR2: MDHEN and SYDVKM. Deletions cut 4 bases from V and 4 bases from J, with 5 bases between. Here the CDR3 reads CASSWAGNTIYF. The CDR3 DNA sequence: TGTGCCAGCAGTTGGGCAGGAAACACCATATATTTT.

On this clonotype: The junction differs from germline at one of its ends, possibly a read error. The J gene is TRBJ2-3, the V gene TRBV29-1; 7 bases line up with TRBD1. Germline V lookup: CDR1 SQVTM, CDR2 ANQGSEA. This CDR3 comprises 12 residues. The CDR3 region has the DNA TGCAGCATTGACAGGGCCACAGATACGCAGTATTTT. Translation gives CSIDRATDTQYF.

This clonotype was counted only a few times. The chain uses TRBV18 and TRBJ2-1; D not resolved. CDR1 is KGHSH and CDR2 is LQKENI in the germline V gene. This CDR3 is built from 13 residues. The ends were cut back, 2 bases at V and 6 bases at J, with 8 bases in the middle. The CDR3 here is CASSPSSSNEQFF. In DNA form, the CDR3 reads TGTGCCAGCTCACCATCGAGTTCCAATGAGCAGTTCTTC.

The DNA of the CDR3 is TGCAGCGTTGATGGGACTAGCGGGGGCGGAGATACGCAGTATTTT. Amino acid sequence: CSVDGTSGGGDTQYF. V gene TRBV29-1 combines with J gene TRBJ2-3; 14 bases align to TRBD2. In germline, CDR1 is SQVTM, CDR2 ANQGSEA. CDR3 size: 15 residues. V dropped 3 bases and J dropped 5; count of bases not matched to a gene: 4.

The V call is TRBV7-2, the J call TRBJ2-3, with TRBD2 identical over 8 bases. The CDR3 has 15 residues. Germline CDR1 reads SGHTA; CDR2 reads FQGNSA. V gave up 3 bases and J gave up 2 bases; unmatched junction bases: 4. In nucleotides, the CDR3 is TGTGCCAGCAGCTTGCAAGCGGGGGTCACAGATACGCAGTATTTT. Translated: CASSLQAGVTDTQYF. The entire variable domain, with the rest obtained from reference TRBV7-2 and TRBJ2-3, is as follows: GAGVSQSPSNKVTEKGKDVELRCDPISGHTALYWYRQSLGQGLEFLIYFQGNSAPDKSGLPSDRFSAERTGGSVSTLTIQRTQQEDSAVYLCASSLQAGVTDTQYFGPGTRLTVL.

The CDR3 nucleotides read TGTGCCAGCAGCCGGGACTATACGCAGTATTTT. This sequence encodes CASSRDYTQYF. The chain employs TRBV14 and TRBJ2-3; maybe TRBD2 (6 bases). The ends were cut back, 4 bases at V and 7 bases at J, with 6 bases in the middle. This CDR3 is 11 amino acids long. The germline V gene has CDR1 SGHDN and CDR2 FVKESK.

This chain uses TRBV18 with TRBJ2-3; 10 bases line up with TRBD1. This CDR3 is 14 amino acids long. Losses at the gene ends were 6 bases for V and 5 bases for J; bases not matched to a gene: 5. Germline V lookup: CDR1 KGHSH, CDR2 LQKENI. Here the CDR3 DNA reads TGTGCCAGCTCGACCGGGACAGGGGAAGATACGCAGTATTTT. Protein: CASSTGTGEDTQYF.

The chain recombines TRBV5-5 with TRBJ1-6; D is unclear. Germline V gene lookup returns CDR1 SGHKS and CDR2 YYEKEE (reference sequence). The CDR3 loop spans 13 amino acids. The germline V and J ends were trimmed by 4 bases and 12 bases, with 14 bases remaining between them. The CDR3, as DNA: TGTGCCAGCAGCCCCGGCCTTGCGGGACCCCTCCACTTT. Translating gives CASSPGLAGPLHF. Variable domain in full (rest from reference TRBV5-5 and TRBJ1-6): DAGVTQSPTHLIKTRGQQVTLRCSPISGHKSVSWYQQVLGQGPQFIFQYYEKEERGRGNFPDRFSARQFPNYSSELNVNALLLGDSALYLCASSPGLAGPLHFGNGTRLTVT.

The J gene is TRBJ2-7, the V gene TRBV6-5, with 7 bases that match TRBD2. The V segment lost 5 bases and the J segment 5 bases; nucleotides outside the gene matches: 9. This CDR3 is 14 amino acids long. From germline, CDR1 is MNHEY and CDR2 SVGAGI. CDR3 loop: CASSARTSQNEQYV. The CDR3 DNA is TGTGCCAGCAGTGCCCGGACTAGTCAAAACGAGCAGTACGTC.

At least ten counts were recorded for this clonotype. V is TRBV23-1 and J is TRBJ2-1, with D possibly being TRBD1 or TRBD2 (6 bases each). TRBV23-1 is noted as an ORF with a role that remains uncertain. The CDR3 length is 16 residues. V was clipped by 3 bases and J by 0 bases, with 12 bases between them. The CDR3, as DNA: TGCGCCAGCAGTCAGCGTGAGGGGGGCTCCTACAATGAGCAGTTCTTC. Translating it yields CASSQREGGSYNEQFF.

This clonotype was observed at least ten times. The CDR3 sequence: CAISALKPGVNGAAEQYV. In DNA, the CDR3 is TGTGCCATCAGTGCCCTGAAGCCGGGGGTAAACGGGGCTGCCGAGCAGTACGTC. The V call is TRBV10-3, the J call TRBJ2-7, with a tentative D call TRBD2 (6 bases). V was clipped by 4 bases and J by 6 bases, with 28 bases between them. In germline, CDR1 is ENHRY, CDR2 SYGVKD. This CDR3 region has 18 residues.

This clonotype was seen a handful of times. The genes are TRBV7-2 and TRBJ2-1; 7 nucleotides align to TRBD1. Trimming took 0 bases from V and 8 from J; bases not matched to a gene: 4. Germline V gene sequence: CDR1 SGHTA, CDR2 FQGNSA. The CDR3 has 14 residues. CDR3 nucleotide sequence: TGTGCCAGCAGCTTAGCGATAAGGGGGCATGAGCAGTTCTTC. This encodes CASSLAIRGHEQFF.

There are a few counts of this clonotype. V is TRBV3-1 and J is TRBJ2-3; 8 bases are shared with TRBD2. The V gene end was trimmed by 0 bases and the J gene end by 2 bases; junction bases not matched to a gene: 10. The CDR3 sequence is 18 residues long. The germline CDR1 and CDR2 sequences are LGHDT and YNNKEL (reference sequence). CDR3: CASSQETVASGFTDTQYF. DNA for the CDR3: TGTGCCAGCAGCCAAGAAACGGTGGCTAGCGGGTTCACAGATACGCAGTATTTT.

The chain employs TRBV7-2 and TRBJ2-5; D uncertain. V dropped 1 base and J dropped 3 bases, with 9 bases sitting between them. CDR3 size: 14 residues. CDR1 is SGHTA, CDR2 FQGNSA, per germline. The CDR3 region has the DNA TGTGCCAGCAGCTTAGGTTGGGCTGAAGAGACCCAGTACTTC. This translates into CASSLGWAEETQYF.

About this clonotype itself: The junction does not match germline at one end; this may be a read error. The chain carries TRBV4-3 and TRBJ2-7; D call uncertain. Germline V gene sequence: CDR1 LGHNA, CDR2 YSLEER. CDR3 length: 13 amino acids. The CDR3 DNA follows: TGCGCCAGCAGCAAAGATCCAGCCTACGAGCAGTACTTC. Its translation is CASSKDPAYEQYF.

This clonotype was counted between two and nine times. The gene calls are TRBV6-1 and TRBJ1-6, with a tentative D call TRBD1 (5 bases). Trimming took off 7 bases at V and 0 bases at J, with 7 bases between the two ends. The CDR3 has 14 amino acids. Germline V gene sequence: CDR1 MNHNS, CDR2 SASEGT. The CDR3 DNA is TGTGCCAGCAAAGACAGCTCCTATAATTCACCCCTCCACTTT. Amino acid sequence: CASKDSSYNSPLHF.

The chain recombines TRBV6-2 or TRBV6-3 with TRBJ2-7, with a possible D match to TRBD1 (6 bases). V was shortened by 5 bases and J by 2 bases, with 13 bases between the two germline ends. CDR1 MNHEY and CDR2 SVGEGT come from the germline V gene. The CDR3 consists of 14 residues. CDR3: CASSIGQYTYEQYF. The CDR3 bases are TGTGCCAGCAGTATAGGACAGTATACCTACGAGCAGTACTTC.

This clonotype was seen many times. The rearrangement links TRBV7-9 to TRBJ1-1, with D possibly being TRBD1 (6 bases). V lost 5 bases and J 8 bases, leaving 9 bases between the germline ends. Germline V lookup: CDR1 SEHNR, CDR2 FQNEAQ (reference sequence). The length of the CDR3 is 11 residues. CDR3 residues: CASSTGTEAFF. CDR3 DNA: TGTGCCAGCAGCACTGGGACAGAAGCTTTCTTT. Looking up the rest from reference TRBV7-9 and TRBJ1-1 gives the full variable domain: DTGVSQNPRHKITKRGQNVTFRCDPISEHNRLYWYRQTLGQGPEFLTYFQNEAQLEKSRLLSDRFSAERPKGSFSTLEIQRTEQGDSAMYLCASSTGTEAFFGQGTRLTVV.

The rearrangement joins TRBV15 to TRBJ1-1, with D uncertain. Trimming pared 0 bases from V and 0 bases from J, leaving 17 bases between. Germline CDR1 and CDR2: LNHNV and YYDKDF (reference sequence). The CDR3 spans 18 residues. This CDR3 reads CATSRERVERKLNTEAFF. As DNA, the CDR3 is TGTGCCACCAGCAGAGAAAGGGTGGAAAGGAAATTGAACACTGAAGCTTTCTTT.

This clonotype was seen a few times. This sequence joins TRBV5-1 and TRBJ1-4, with a tentative D call TRBD1 (5 bases). Germline CDR1 SGHRS, CDR2 YFSETQ. The CDR3 consists of 14 residues. V lost 4 bases and J 4 bases, leaving 11 bases between the germline ends. CDR3: CASSLRQSNEKLFF. DNA for the CDR3: TGCGCCAGCAGCCTCCGACAGAGTAATGAAAAACTGTTTTTT. Combining the CDR3 with reference TRBV5-1 and TRBJ1-4 gives the whole variable domain KAGVTQTPRYLIKTRGQQVTLSCSPISGHRSVSWYQQTPGQGLQFLFEYFSETQRNKGNFPGRFSGRQFSNSRSEMNVSTLELGDSALYLCASSLRQSNEKLFFGSGTQLSVL.

This clonotype showed up just a few times. This chain connects TRBV12-5 to TRBJ2-7, with 8 bases that match TRBD1. CDR3 length equals 12 residues. Per the germline V gene, CDR1 is LGHNT and CDR2 is FRNRAP. The V gene end was trimmed by 9 bases and the J gene end by 5 bases; junction bases not matched to a gene: 6. As DNA, the CDR3 is TGTGCTAGATGGACAGGGAGCCACGAGCAGTACTTC. It is translated as CARWTGSHEQYF.

The rearrangement links TRBV7-9 to TRBJ1-6, with TRBD1 as a possible D gene (6 bases). The CDR3 is made up of 15 amino acids. Germline assignment: CDR1 SEHNR and CDR2 FQNEAQ (reference sequence). The V end was cut by 4 bases, the J end by 3 bases, with 10 bases between. CDR3 region: CASSSRQDYNSPLHF. As DNA, the CDR3 is TGTGCCAGCAGCTCCCGACAGGACTATAATTCACCCCTCCACTTT.

The rearrangement joins TRBV7-3 to TRBJ1-1; a weak D match, TRBD1 (6 bases). CDR1 SGHTA and CDR2 FQGTGA come from the germline V gene. The CDR3 totals 16 residues. V lost 0 bases and J lost 3, with 14 bases in between. The CDR3 sequence: CASSLTGEQGYTEAFF. CDR3 nucleotides: TGTGCCAGCAGCTTAACAGGGGAACAGGGCTACACTGAAGCTTTCTTT.

This clonotype was observed a few times. CDR3 region: CASSLALASGGNEQFF. The CDR3 bases are TGTGCCAGCAGTTTAGCTCTGGCTAGCGGGGGCAATGAGCAGTTCTTC. This rearrangement joins TRBV12-3 or TRBV12-4 to TRBJ2-1, with 10 bases aligning to TRBD2. This CDR3 region has 16 residues. The trim removed 0 bases at V and 6 bases at J, leaving 5 bases unmatched.

This clonotype was detected a few times. This rearrangement joins TRBV12-3 or TRBV12-4 to TRBJ1-6; D might be TRBD1 (5 bases). V shed 6 bases and J shed 17 bases, with 23 bases lying between them. The CDR3 spans 14 residues. The CDR3 loop reads CASRQTGYLGGFHF. The CDR3 bases are TGTGCCAGCAGACAAACAGGATACCTGGGAGGCTTCCACTTT.

V gene TRBV7-3 combines with J gene TRBJ2-5; the D call may be TRBD1 or TRBD2 (6 bases each). The V gene's germline CDR1 is SGHTA and CDR2 FQGTGA. With 3 bases removed from V and 6 bases from J, the gap between germline ends came to 14 bases. This CDR3 is 14 amino acids long. This CDR3 reads CASSLTGGEKTQYF. DNA of the CDR3: TGTGCCAGCAGCTTGACCGGGGGCGAGAAGACCCAGTACTTC.